Sequencing of this TCR beta chain was carried out in a study of T cell responses to AZD1222 COVID-19 vaccine. A word on this clone: Its antigen is unknown.

General study points: Repertoires in all cases were sampled only once the peak T cell response had passed.

This table comes from immunoSEQ multiplex PCR, and its TCRdb copy is limited to in-frame clones, with some not included. Here the sample spans some 120,000 clones, 88% being singletons. The receptor's source is an adult in good health. This material consisted of peripheral blood, taken on day 0 of AZD1222 vaccination.

CDR3 bases: TGTGCCAGCAGCCAAGAAGGTCCAGCAGCAACTAAACTGTATGGCTACACCTTC. Amino acids: CASSQEGPAATKLYGYTF. The chain has TRBV4-2 and TRBJ1-2; D is undetermined. Germline lookup yields CDR1 LGHNA and CDR2 YNFKEQ. The CDR3 runs to 18 residues. Trimming removed 0 bases from V and 5 bases from J, with 22 bases in between.